Shown below are 30 T cell receptor beta chains from a single sample sequenced in a study of shared clonotypes between healthy human individuals. The data were produced by immunoSEQ multiplex PCR, yet TCRdb's version contains in-frame clones alone and is incomplete. The sample shows about 750,000 clones, roughly 92% of them seen only once. Only CD45RO-negative cells positively selected for CCR7 counted as naive CD8 cells, so terminally differentiated effector memory CD45RA+ cells were excluded. The source material was naive CD8+ T cells sorted from blood. Receptors originate from a man aged 25-45 years in good health.

The chain links TRBV28 to TRBJ2-1; D is possibly TRBD1 or TRBD2 (6 bases each). V shed 1 base and J shed 3 bases, with 13 bases lying between them. The CDR3 runs to 16 residues. Germline CDR1 is MDHEN and CDR2 is SYDVKM. In DNA form, the CDR3 reads TGTGCCAGCAGTTTATTGACGGGGGCGCGCTACAATGAGCAGTTCTTC. Translating it yields CASSLLTGARYNEQFF.

The chain uses TRBV19 and TRBJ2-7, with 10 bases that match TRBD2. J gave up 2 bases and V 5 bases, and 6 bases lay outside the gene matches. This CDR3 has 15 residues. Germline V gene lookup returns CDR1 LNHDA and CDR2 SQIVND (reference sequence). CDR3 residues: CASSSSSGSTYEQYF. The DNA for the CDR3 is TGTGCCAGTAGTTCCTCTAGCGGGAGTACCTACGAGCAGTACTTC.

The chain employs TRBV19 and TRBJ2-7; tentative D call: TRBD1 (5 bases). The V gene lost 5 bases and the J gene lost 1 base, with 9 bases spanning the gap. Germline lookup yields CDR1 LNHDA and CDR2 SQIVND (reference sequence). The CDR3 totals 13 residues. The CDR3 here is CASSPQGSYEQYF. The CDR3 bases are TGTGCCAGTAGTCCGCAGGGATCCTACGAGCAGTACTTC.

The genes are TRBV19 and TRBJ2-7, with D perhaps TRBD1 (6 bases). Germline assignment: CDR1 LNHDA and CDR2 SQIVND (reference sequence). V lost 7 bases, J lost 0 bases, and 10 bases lay in between. This CDR3 contains 13 residues. The CDR3 here is CASTDRNSYEQYF. The CDR3 coding sequence is TGTGCCAGTACCGACAGGAACTCCTACGAGCAGTACTTC.

The V and J genes are TRBV5-4 and TRBJ2-7; TRBD2 is a possible D gene (6 bases). In germline, CDR1 is SGHNT, CDR2 YYREEE (reference sequence). CDR3 size: 11 residues. V lost 2 bases and J lost 12, with 12 bases in between. DNA of the CDR3: TGTGCCAGCAGCTTCGCGGGGAGCCGGTACTTC. Translated: CASSFAGSRYF.

The chain joins TRBV19 to TRBJ2-7, with D tentatively TRBD2 (6 bases). The V gene lost 6 bases and the J gene lost 3 bases, with 18 bases spanning the gap. In germline, CDR1 is LNHDA, CDR2 SQIVND (reference sequence). The length of the CDR3 is 15 residues. The CDR3 DNA reads TGTGCCAGTAGGACCGCGGCCGGGGGTAACTACGAGCAGTACTTC. Its translation is CASRTAAGGNYEQYF.

This clone was seen only once. The chain is built from TRBV7-9 and TRBJ2-1; 7 bases are shared with TRBD2. The CDR3 extends over 14 amino acids. Germline V gives CDR1 SEHNR, CDR2 FQNEAQ (reference sequence). The V segment lost 5 bases and the J segment 5 bases; nucleotides outside the gene matches: 6. In DNA form, the CDR3 reads TGTGCCAGCAGCAGGAGCGGGAACAACAATGAGCAGTTCTTC. Translation gives CASSRSGNNNEQFF.

The chain carries TRBV27 and TRBJ2-5, with D hard to call. V lost 7 bases and J lost 1, with 10 bases in between. This CDR3 has 13 residues. Germline CDR1 reads MNHEY; CDR2 reads SMNVEV (reference sequence). The DNA of the CDR3 is TGTGCCAGCACTGACTCTCTCCAAGAGACCCAGTACTTC. Encoded protein: CASTDSLQETQYF.

The J gene is TRBJ2-2, the V gene TRBV29-1; D is unclear. The CDR3 is made up of 12 amino acids. Germline CDR1 reads SQVTM; CDR2 reads ANQGSEA. V lost 4 bases and J 3 bases, leaving 6 bases between the germline ends. The CDR3 DNA reads TGCAGCGTTGGACTGGACACCGGGGAGCTGTTTTTT. Protein sequence: CSVGLDTGELFF.

This clone was detected a few times. The CDR3, as DNA: TGTGCCAGCAGCCCGCGTGGAGATACGCAGTATTTT. This translates into CASSPRGDTQYF. The V call is TRBV13, the J call TRBJ2-3, with D hard to call. The germline gives CDR1 PRHDT, CDR2 FYEKMQ (reference sequence). Trimming shortened V by 5 bases and J by 5 bases, and 8 bases separated the two germline ends. CDR3 length: 12 residues. Using reference TRBV13 and TRBJ2-3 for the parts outside the CDR3, the full variable domain is AAGVIQSPRHLIKEKRETATLKCYPIPRHDTVYWYQQGPGQDPQFLISFYEKMQSDKGSIPDRFSAQQFSDYHSELNMSSLELGDSALYFCASSPRGDTQYFGPGTRLTVL.

The V gene is TRBV27, the J gene TRBJ2-3, with D unclear. Germline CDR1 reads MNHEY; CDR2 reads SMNVEV (reference sequence). Between the trimmed V and J ends, which lost 7 bases and 1 base, there was a span of 6 bases. The CDR3 sequence is 12 residues long. The CDR3 reads CASTSGTDTQYF. The CDR3 nucleotides are TGTGCCAGCACTTCGGGCACAGATACGCAGTATTTT.

The CDR3 spells CASTPERGADTDTQYF. The CDR3 nucleotides read TGCGCCAGCACCCCAGAAAGGGGAGCCGACACAGATACGCAGTATTTT. This rearrangement joins TRBV4-1 to TRBJ2-3; either TRBD1 or TRBD2 may supply D (5 bases each). The CDR3 consists of 16 residues. Trimming removed 7 bases from V and 2 bases from J, with 19 bases in between. CDR1 is MGHRA, CDR2 YSYEKL, per germline.

As concerns this clone: Other DNA sequences of this sample code for an identical CDR3. This chain connects TRBV27 to TRBJ1-4; TRBD1 is a possible D gene (6 bases). Trimming removed 2 bases from V and 5 bases from J, with 9 bases in between. The germline CDR1 and CDR2 sequences are MNHEY and SMNVEV (reference sequence). The CDR3 length is 14 residues. The CDR3 coding sequence is TGTGCCAGCAGTTTACTAGGGGGGAATGAAAAACTGTTTTTT. Its translation: CASSLLGGNEKLFF.

The chain recombines TRBV30 with TRBJ2-1; D may be TRBD2 (6 bases). V lost 1 base and J lost 4, with 14 bases in between. CDR1 and CDR2 from the germline V gene are GTSNPN and SVGIG (reference sequence). This CDR3 region has 15 residues. The CDR3 spells CAWSGGSGQYNEQFF. The CDR3 region has the DNA TGTGCCTGGAGTGGGGGTAGCGGACAATACAATGAGCAGTTCTTC.

V gene TRBV7-9 combines with J gene TRBJ1-3; TRBD1 might be the D (5 bases). Trimming took 6 bases from V and 1 from J, leaving 7 bases between them. Germline CDR1 and CDR2: SEHNR and FQNEAQ (reference sequence). CDR3 size: 13 residues. CDR3 amino acids: CASRGVSGNTIYF. DNA for the CDR3: TGTGCCAGCAGGGGGGTTTCTGGAAACACCATATATTTT.

About this clone itself: Other DNA sequences in this sample translate to the same CDR3. V is TRBV11-2 and J is TRBJ2-7; D might be TRBD2 (6 bases). The CDR3 length is 15 residues. Germline V gene data show CDR1 as SGHAT and CDR2 as FQNNGV. The V end lost 1 base, the J end lost 3 bases, and 13 bases lay between the germline ends. CDR3 region: CASSLGGGSGYEQYF. The CDR3 DNA reads TGTGCCAGCAGCTTAGGTGGGGGGTCCGGCTACGAGCAGTACTTC. The complete variable domain, with remaining parts taken from reference TRBV11-2 and TRBJ2-7, reads EAGVAQSPRYKIIEKRQSVAFWCNPISGHATLYWYQQILGQGPKLLIQFQNNGVVDDSQLPKDRFSAERLKGVDSTLKIQPAKLEDSAVYLCASSLGGGSGYEQYFGPGTRLTVT.

The genes are TRBV7-9 and TRBJ1-1, with 8 bases aligning to TRBD1. The CDR3 covers 14 residues. Germline V gene data show CDR1 as SEHNR and CDR2 as FQNEAQ (reference sequence). The trim removed 5 bases at V and 1 base at J, leaving 3 bases unmatched. The CDR3 coding sequence is TGTGCCAGCAGCCAAGGACAGGGGAACACTGAAGCTTTCTTT. Translated, it gives CASSQGQGNTEAFF.

The chain employs TRBV7-9 and TRBJ2-5; a weak D match, TRBD2 (6 bases). The CDR3 is 19 amino acids. V lost 2 bases to trimming and J lost 1 base, with 23 bases between them. CDR1 is SEHNR and CDR2 is FQNEAQ in the germline V gene (reference sequence). The DNA for the CDR3 is TGTGCCAGCAGCTTAAATTTGTTAGCGGACGCGGTCGTCCAAGAGACCCAGTACTTC. As protein: CASSLNLLADAVVQETQYF.

This clone was seen once. J is TRBJ2-5 and V is TRBV29-1; 10 bases agree with TRBD1. CDR1 and CDR2 from the germline V gene are SQVTM and ANQGSEA. This CDR3 is built from 15 residues. V lost 6 bases, J lost 5 bases, and 12 bases stayed unmatched. The CDR3 is CSVEKTGTGVETQYF. CDR3 bases: TGCAGCGTCGAAAAAACCGGGACAGGGGTGGAGACCCAGTACTTC.

J is TRBJ2-3 and V is TRBV11-2; 8 bases are shared with TRBD2. Germline lookup yields CDR1 SGHAT and CDR2 FQNNGV. The CDR3 runs 16 residues. Trimming removed 4 bases from V and 1 base from J; junction bases left unmatched: 7. The CDR3 sequence is CASSSGGAGGTDTQYF. CDR3 nucleotide sequence: TGTGCCAGCAGCTCCGGAGGAGCGGGAGGCACAGATACGCAGTATTTT.

V gene TRBV6-1 combines with J gene TRBJ1-5; D possibly corresponds to TRBD1 (6 bases). Trimming cost V 6 bases and J 6 bases, with 15 bases left between them. The CDR3 extends over 14 amino acids. From germline, CDR1 is MNHNS and CDR2 SASEGT. CDR3 protein: CASRETGFGQPQHF. The DNA of the CDR3 is TGTGCCAGCAGAGAAACAGGGTTTGGTCAGCCCCAGCATTTT.

V gene TRBV5-4 combines with J gene TRBJ2-7, with 9 positions matching TRBD2. V trimming: 4 bases; J trimming: 1 base; junction bases outside the gene matches: 15. Germline V lookup: CDR1 SGHNT, CDR2 YYREEE (reference sequence). The CDR3 spans 18 residues. This CDR3 is CASSPPALAGKRSYEQYF. The CDR3 bases are TGTGCCAGCAGCCCTCCGGCCCTAGCGGGAAAGAGATCCTACGAGCAGTACTTC.

The CDR3 DNA follows: TGCAGCGTTGAAACAATGGCTAGCGGGAGAGATGGAGAGCAGTTCTTC. This sequence encodes CSVETMASGRDGEQFF. The chain combines TRBV29-1 with TRBJ2-1; TRBD2 agrees at 10 bases. Per the germline V gene, CDR1 is SQVTM and CDR2 is ANQGSEA. V was clipped by 2 bases and J by 10 bases; unmatched bases: 14. The CDR3 sequence is 16 residues long.

This sequence joins TRBV29-1 and TRBJ2-5; the match to TRBD2 covers 13 bases. The V and J ends lost 4 bases and 3 bases, in that order; junction bases with no gene match: 14. The CDR3 spans 18 residues. CDR1 is SQVTM, CDR2 ANQGSEA, per germline. This CDR3 reads CSVGGWTSGRRVEETQYF. DNA of the CDR3: TGCAGCGTTGGGGGTTGGACTAGCGGGAGAAGGGTTGAAGAGACCCAGTACTTC.

The chain uses TRBV28 and TRBJ1-3, with no clear D. Germline V gene sequence: CDR1 MDHEN, CDR2 SYDVKM. CDR3 length: 12 residues. V was trimmed by 10 bases and J by 2 bases, leaving 9 bases between them. CDR3 amino acids: CAISTTGNTIYF. In nucleotides, the CDR3 is TGTGCCATTTCGACAACTGGAAACACCATATATTTT.

CDR3 nucleotide sequence: TGTGCCAGTAGTATACCAGCGGGAGCGCTTCGCCCCTACGAGCAGTACTTC. Amino acids: CASSIPAGALRPYEQYF. The V and J genes are TRBV19 and TRBJ2-7, with 8 positions matching TRBD2. The CDR3 has 17 amino acids. Unmatched junction bases numbered 11, after V lost 2 bases and J lost 2 bases. Germline V gene sequence: CDR1 LNHDA, CDR2 SQIVND (reference sequence). Supplemented by reference TRBV19 and TRBJ2-7, the full variable domain reads DGGITQSPKYLFRKEGQNVTLSCEQNLNHDAMYWYRQDPGQGLRLIYYSQIVNDFQKGDIAEGYSVSREKKESFPLTVTSAQKNPTAFYLCASSIPAGALRPYEQYFGPGTRLTVT.

This clone was recorded only once. The chain combines TRBV19 with TRBJ2-3, with D possibly TRBD1 on 6 matching bases. In germline, CDR1 is LNHDA, CDR2 SQIVND (reference sequence). The CDR3 sequence is 14 residues long. Trimming shortened V by 10 bases and J by 2 bases, and 16 bases separated the two germline ends. DNA of the CDR3: TGTGCCACATGTGGCAGGGGCGCCACAGATACGCAGTATTTT. It codes for CATCGRGATDTQYF.

This clone was counted once. The CDR3 bases are TGTGCCAGCAGAAGGCCGGGACAGGGGAACAATGAGCAGTTCTTC. Its protein is CASRRPGQGNNEQFF. J is TRBJ2-1 and V is TRBV11-2; TRBD1 matches at 10 bases. The CDR3 runs 15 residues. Germline trimming cut 6 bases from V and 5 bases from J; bases unmatched to any gene: 7. Germline-derived CDR1 and CDR2 are SGHAT and FQNNGV.

The V gene is TRBV29-1, the J gene TRBJ2-7, with 9 bases matching TRBD2. Trimming cost V 7 bases and J 4 bases; bases outside gene matches: 8. CDR3 length equals 13 residues. Germline values: CDR1 SQVTM, CDR2 ANQGSEA. The CDR3 protein is CSAQTSGRYEQYF. The DNA for the CDR3 is TGCAGCGCCCAGACTAGCGGACGTTACGAGCAGTACTTC.

V gene TRBV18 combines with J gene TRBJ2-5; 8 bases match TRBD1. The CDR3 contains 15 residues. The V segment lost 1 base and the J segment 5 bases; nucleotides outside the gene matches: 6. Germline V gene lookup returns CDR1 KGHSH and CDR2 LQKENI. The CDR3 sequence: CASSPRDRGEETQYF. CDR3 nucleotides: TGTGCCAGCTCACCACGCGACAGGGGCGAGGAGACCCAGTACTTC.